This is a list of T cell receptor beta chains from one sample in a study of blood T cell repertoires in COVID-19. The assay was immunoSEQ multiplex PCR, and TCRdb's table has in-frame clones only and misses some. The data show 350,000 to 550,000 clones, with 75% to 90% seen just once and roughly 1.1% held by the top ten. The specimen was PBMCs or T cells enriched from blood (not recorded which). These receptors were obtained from a man aged 30 to 45 who had recovered from COVID-19. The CDR3 runs from the conserved cysteine through the conserved F or W. Fields, in order: D gene, V gene, clone size, J gene, CDR3 length, CDR3 DNA, CDR3 protein. D genes are given only for firm matches. Clone size is stated in some rows and not others, as once, few, many or a class when expanded.

TRBD1,TRBV7-6,once,TRBJ2-1,18,TGTGCCAGCAGCCCGGGACAGGGACTAATTGGGTCCTACAATGAGCAGTTCTTC,CASSPGQGLIGSYNEQFF
.,TRBV7-9,.,TRBJ2-2,14,TGTGCCAGCAGCCCCTCGTGGAACACCGGGGAGCTGTTTTTT,CASSPSWNTGELFF
TRBD1,TRBV28,.,TRBJ2-1,14,TGTGCCAGCAGTTTCCAGGACAGGTACAATGAGCAGTTCTTC,CASSFQDRYNEQFF
TRBD1,TRBV28,.,TRBJ2-7,17,TGTGCCAGCAGCCATCATTCGGTTGAGGACAGGGTCTACGAGCAGTACTTC,CASSHHSVEDRVYEQYF
.,TRBV5-1,.,TRBJ2-2,14,TGCGCCAGCAGCCGACGGACTGATCCCGGGGAGCTGTTTTTT,CASSRRTDPGELFF
TRBD2,TRBV4-1,few,TRBJ2-7,16,TGCGCCAGCAGCCAAGATCAATCTAGCGGGAGCGACGAGCAGTACTTC,CASSQDQSSGSDEQYF
.,TRBV21-1,once,TRBJ2-1,13,TGTGCCAGCAGAGGAGGGAACGGTGGTGAGCAGTTCTTC,CASRGGNGGEQFF
.,TRBV3-1/TRBV3-2,.,TRBJ2-1,13,TGTGCCAGCAGCCTGACACAGGGAAGTGAGCAGTTCTTC,CASSLTQGSEQFF
TRBD1,TRBV7-3,.,TRBJ2-1,15,TGTGCCAGCAGCGAGGACAGGGGCTCCTACAATGAGCAGTTCTTC,CASSEDRGSYNEQFF
TRBD2,TRBV7-9,few,TRBJ2-5,16,TGTGCCAGCAGCTACAGGTCCGGGACTATCCAAGAGACCCAGTACTTC,CASSYRSGTIQETQYF
.,TRBV24-1,.,TRBJ2-7,15,TGTGCCACCAGTGATTCGGACACGCCCTGGAACGAGCAGTACTTC,CATSDSDTPWNEQYF
.,TRBV5-1,.,TRBJ1-2,15,TGCGCCAGCAGCTGGGAGACCCCCCAAGACTATGGCTACACCTTC,CASSWETPQDYGYTF
TRBD2,TRBV27,once,TRBJ2-1,17,TGTGCCAGCAGAAGCGGGAGGATCAGTTCCAACTACAATGAGCAGTTCTTC,CASRSGRISSNYNEQFF
.,TRBV5-4,.,TRBJ1-3,16,TGTGCCAGCAGCCCCGGGGGATTAAGCTCTGGAAACACCATATATTTT,CASSPGGLSSGNTIYF
.,TRBV7-9,.,TRBJ2-7,13,TGTGCCAGCAGCTCAGCTAAGGGGTTCGAGCAGTACTTC,CASSSAKGFEQYF
.,TRBV7-9,few,TRBJ2-2,11,TGTGCCAGCAGCCCCCAGTGGGAGCTGTTTTTT,CASSPQWELFF
TRBD2,TRBV11-2,.,TRBJ2-7,13,TGTGCCAGCAGCTGGGGACTAGACTACGAGCAGTACTTC,CASSWGLDYEQYF
.,TRBV10-1,once,TRBJ1-1,15,TGCGCCAGCAGTGCTTCGGCAGGGCAGAACACTGAAGCTTTCTTT,CASSASAGQNTEAFF
TRBD2,TRBV7-9,.,TRBJ2-1,14,TGTGCCAGCGTCGCGGGAGGGAAAGTAAATGAGCAGTTCTTC,CASVAGGKVNEQFF
TRBD1,TRBV6-5,once,TRBJ2-1,12,TGTGCCAGCAGCACGACAGGGAATGAGCAGTTCTTC,CASSTTGNEQFF
.,TRBV28,.,TRBJ2-5,11,TGTGCCAGCAGCAAGACAGGGACCCAGTACTTC,CASSKTGTQYF
TRBD2,TRBV24-1,.,TRBJ2-1,20,TGTGCCACCAGTGACCCAACCCTTAGTAAGGCTAGCGGGACTTACAATGAGCAGTTCTTC,CATSDPTLSKASGTYNEQFF
TRBD1,TRBV5-4,.,TRBJ1-2,15,TGTGCCAGCAGCTTGGCCGGGCAGGGGGCTGTTGGCTACACCTTC,CASSLAGQGAVGYTF
.,TRBV12-3/TRBV12-4,.,TRBJ1-2,11,TGTGCCAGCAGTTTAGTTAAAGGCTACACCTTC,CASSLVKGYTF
TRBD1,TRBV2,.,TRBJ2-6,15,TGTGCCAGCAGGTCGACAGGGTACGGGGCCAACGTCCTGACTTTC,CASRSTGYGANVLTF
.,TRBV2,.,TRBJ1-5,13,TGTGCCAGCAGGGTTGGCAACAATCAGCCCCAGCATTTT,CASRVGNNQPQHF
.,TRBV5-6,.,TRBJ2-7,15,TGTGCCAGCAGCTTGGTTGCGGGAATCGGGTACGAGCAGTACTTC,CASSLVAGIGYEQYF
.,TRBV24-1,once,TRBJ2-1,16,TGTGCCACCAGTGATTTGGGGGAGGTCCGGAGGGATGAGCAGTTCTTC,CATSDLGEVRRDEQFF
TRBD2,TRBV18,once,TRBJ2-2,14,TGTGCCAGCTCACCGACTAGCCTTGGCGGGGAGCTGTTTTTT,CASSPTSLGGELFF
TRBD2,TRBV10-3,once,TRBJ2-7,16,TGTGCCATCAGTGTAAAGGGGGCTAGCGGGAGTCAAGAGCAGTACTTC,CAISVKGASGSQEQYF
TRBD2,TRBV29-1,.,TRBJ2-1,14,TGCAGCGTTGCGGCTCAGCGGGATTACAATGAGCAGTTCTTC,CSVAAQRDYNEQFF
TRBD1,TRBV6-5,.,TRBJ1-5,14,TGTGCCACCACGAACGGACAGGGGCATCAGCCCCAGCATTTT,CATTNGQGHQPQHF
TRBD2,TRBV10-3,.,TRBJ2-2,17,TGTGCCATAACCGGGACTAGCGGAATTTCGAACACCGGGGAGCTGTTTTTT,CAITGTSGISNTGELFF
.,TRBV7-2,.,TRBJ2-5,16,TGTGCCAGCAGCTTAGGGATGAGTGGGGGCGCGGAGACCCAGTACTTC,CASSLGMSGGAETQYF
TRBD1,TRBV18,.,TRBJ1-6,13,TGTGCCAGCTCACTGGGACAGCCTTCACCCCTCCACTTT,CASSLGQPSPLHF
.,TRBV7-2,.,TRBJ1-3,16,TGTGCCAGCAGCCGCGTTGAACGCAACTATGGAAACACCATATATTTT,CASSRVERNYGNTIYF
.,TRBV30,once,TRBJ2-3,11,TGTGCCTGGGGACGGGTAGATACGCAGTATTTT,CAWGRVDTQYF
.,TRBV20-1,.,TRBJ1-2,11,TGCAGTGCTAGAGCAGGAGGCGGCTACACCTTC,CSARAGGGYTF
.,TRBV3-1/TRBV3-2,.,TRBJ2-1,16,TGTGCCAGCAGCCGGAGGTCGGGATTTCGGGTCAATGAGCAGTTCTTC,CASSRRSGFRVNEQFF
TRBD2,TRBV29-1,.,TRBJ2-5,14,TGCAGCGTTGTGTCGACTAGCGTCCAAGAGACCCAGTACTTC,CSVVSTSVQETQYF
TRBD1,TRBV5-1,.,TRBJ2-5,14,TGCGCCAGCAGCCTCGGGACAGGGCAAGAGACCCAGTACTTC,CASSLGTGQETQYF
TRBD2,TRBV6-1,.,TRBJ2-5,20,TGTGCCAGCAGTGACCCGAGGGGGACTAGCGGGAGCGGGGCCGGAGAGACCCAGTACTTC,CASSDPRGTSGSGAGETQYF
.,TRBV4-1,.,TRBJ2-2,15,TGCGCCAGCAGCCGGGCCGACGCGAACACCGGGGAGCTGTTTTTT,CASSRADANTGELFF
.,TRBV12-3/TRBV12-4,.,TRBJ2-2,12,TGTGCCAGCAGTCCCTTAATCCGGGAGCTGTTTTTT,CASSPLIRELFF